This T cell receptor beta chain was profiled in a study of radiation and T cells in renal cell carcinoma (dated by TCRdb to the early 2020s). Turning to the overall study: The samples were drawn from a clinical trial, where primary renal cell carcinomas were treated with 15 Gy of stereotactic body radiation therapy and then removed by nephrectomy 4 weeks afterward. A total of under 60 samples underwent TCR beta sequencing, made up of approximately 26 tumors and some 27 peripheral blood samples. A total of about 4 million unique CDR3 nucleotide sequences, encoding around 2.7 million unique CDR3 amino acid sequences, were found across all 53 samples. The research as a whole found: Top tumor clonotypes rose in blood from baseline to 2 weeks post-radiation, then contracted by 4 weeks, suggesting transient expansion of tumor-resident clones. Tracking of blood repertoire dynamics stopped at about 27 days after treatment, with no follow-up past that point. No pretreatment tumor biopsies were available, so the baseline intratumoral presence of clonotypes could not be determined. Effects of radiation dose or scheduling on the TCR repertoire could not be addressed with the single-armed trial design.

In the paper's terms, the time point label means: blood 2 weeks post-SBRT. The sample's treatment or condition label, decoded: 15 Gy SBRT to primary tumor, nephrectomy 4 weeks later. To follow tumor-enriched clonotypes, peripheral blood was collected serially from radiation-treated patients at baseline and again at 2 weeks and 4 weeks after SBRT. Every patient had renal cell carcinoma of clear cell pathology. Genomic DNA for TCR sequencing was prepared using the QIAamp DNA Blood Mini Kit (Qiagen). The analyses included only samples that passed all quality control checks. Following the manufacturer's recommendations, the immunoSEQ kit was used to generate TCR beta libraries from genomic DNA. Library preparation used a first multiplex PCR with proprietary primers, then a second PCR adding unique barcodes, with bead cleanups after each round. Each sample batch included a kit-provided positive control reaction and a negative control reaction. The final libraries underwent checking on an Agilent 4200 TapeStation D1000 ScreenTape, volumetric pooling, and quantification by qPCR. An Illumina NextSeq500 fitted with a MidOutput 150-cycle cartridge performed the sequencing, running 156 Read1 cycles and 15 Index1 cycles with the kit's custom primers. The pooled library was loaded at 0.9 to 1 pM with an approximately 20% PhiX control spike-in. The authors processed their data as follows. The vendor-processed data were analyzed in R, and a clonotype was defined as all T cells that share the same CDR3 nucleotide sequence. In the clone abundance analyses, frequencies were normalized to the 10,000 most abundant clones in each sample. Public T cell clones, which averaged fewer than five per sample, were removed prior to analysis. Tumor-enriched clonotypes and baseline blood-enriched clonotypes were defined as those with an abundance difference of at least 32-fold between compartments. A beta-binomial differential abundance model was applied to find clonotypes that expanded or contracted between blood time points. The Baroni-Urbani and Buser coefficient was used to measure tumor-blood repertoire similarity, and groups were compared with two-tailed Wilcoxon tests in R. In its TCRdb copy, this immuneACCESS table keeps in-frame sequences only and misses some clones. Where compared with another copy, unresolved V genes explain less than half of these, and the others have no known cause. V, J and clone size are those of that table, while D and trimming were read from the DNA. For this sample there are over 60,000 clones; around three quarters appear just once. In total, the top ten clones hold about 6.8% of the sample.

Reading from cysteine to phenylalanine, the CDR3 counts 19 amino acids. Just CDR3 DNA is preserved here, 57 bases in frame from base 1. From the germline V gene (reference sequence), CDR1 is GTSNPN and CDR2 is SVGIG. Ends trimmed: V by 0 bases, J by 0 bases; bases unmatched to a gene: 12. This clone was detected once. The antigen it recognizes is unknown. Nothing much larger sits one base from this clone, and base qualities are not available. The chain links TRBV30 with TRBJ1-5, with 9 middle bases fitting TRBD1. This TCR was recovered from a man aged 55 to 70 with renal cell carcinoma. Sequenced here: blood, sampled from a patient whose treatment included radiotherapy and nephrectomy. The CDR3 here reads CAWSVRGDRALYSNQPQHF. The DNA sequence reads TGTGCCTGGAGTGTACGGGGGGACAGGGCCTTGTATAGCAATCAGCCCCAGCATTTT.